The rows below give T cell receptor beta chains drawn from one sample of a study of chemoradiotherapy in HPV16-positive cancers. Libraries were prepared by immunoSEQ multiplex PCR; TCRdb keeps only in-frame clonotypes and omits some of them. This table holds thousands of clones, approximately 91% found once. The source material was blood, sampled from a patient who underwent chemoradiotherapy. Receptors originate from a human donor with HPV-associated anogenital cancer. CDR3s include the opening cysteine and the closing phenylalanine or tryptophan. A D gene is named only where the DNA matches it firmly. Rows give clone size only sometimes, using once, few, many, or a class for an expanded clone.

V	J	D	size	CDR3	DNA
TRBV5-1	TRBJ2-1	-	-	CASSLVIGNEQFF	TGCGCCAGCAGCTTGGTGATAGGCAATGAGCAGTTCTTC
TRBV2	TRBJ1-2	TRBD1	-	CASSQLRTGKERGYTF	TGTGCCAGCAGTCAATTGCGGACAGGGAAGGAGCGTGGCTACACCTTC
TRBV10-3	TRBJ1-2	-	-	CAIRETGHYGYTF	TGTGCCATCAGAGAGACAGGTCACTATGGCTACACCTTC
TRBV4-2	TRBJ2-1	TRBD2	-	CASSQEGLAENNEQFF	TGTGCCAGCAGCCAAGAGGGTCTAGCGGAGAACAATGAGCAGTTCTTC
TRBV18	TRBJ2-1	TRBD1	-	CASQREQGNEQFF	TGTGCCAGCCAACGGGAACAGGGGAATGAGCAGTTCTTC
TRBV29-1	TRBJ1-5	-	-	CSVESGNNQPQHF	TGCAGCGTTGAGTCCGGGAACAATCAGCCCCAGCATTTT
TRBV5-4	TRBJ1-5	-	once	CASSLDLYSNQPQHF	TGTGCCAGCAGCTTGGATCTGTATAGCAATCAGCCCCAGCATTTT
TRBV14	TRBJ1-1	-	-	CASSPMNTEAFF	TGTGCCAGCAGCCCAATGAACACTGAAGCTTTCTTT
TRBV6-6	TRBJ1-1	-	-	CASGQGLNTEAFF	TGTGCCAGCGGGCAGGGTCTAAACACTGAAGCTTTCTTT
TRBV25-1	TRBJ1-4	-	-	CASNPDGGGEKLFF	TGTGCCAGCAACCCAGACGGGGGCGGTGAAAAACTGTTTTTT
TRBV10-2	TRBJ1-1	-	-	CASSVSNWEKAFF	TGCGCCAGCTCAGTGTCTAACTGGGAAAAAGCTTTCTTT
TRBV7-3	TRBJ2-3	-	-	CASSFSSVNTDTQYF	TGTGCCAGCAGCTTCTCTTCGGTAAACACAGATACGCAGTATTTT
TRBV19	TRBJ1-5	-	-	CASSMGRVQPQHF	TGTGCCAGTAGTATGGGGAGGGTTCAGCCCCAGCATTTT
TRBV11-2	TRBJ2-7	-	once	CASSQYEQYF	TGTGCCAGCAGCCAATACGAGCAGTACTTC
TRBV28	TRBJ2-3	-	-	CASSPLRDTQYF	TGTGCCAGCAGTCCCCTGAGGGATACGCAGTATTTT
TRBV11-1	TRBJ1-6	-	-	CASSTGLHNSPLHF	TGTGCCAGCTCTACAGGGCTACATAATTCACCCCTCCACTTT
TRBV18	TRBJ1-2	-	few	CASSPRGDNYGYTF	TGTGCCAGCTCACCACGCGGAGACAACTATGGCTACACCTTC
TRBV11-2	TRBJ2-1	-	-	CASSLFRGPIQQFF	TGTGCCAGCAGCTTATTCCGGGGCCCGATTCAGCAGTTCTTC
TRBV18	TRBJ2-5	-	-	CASSPPGWRETQYF	TGTGCCAGCTCACCACCAGGGTGGAGGGAGACCCAGTACTTC
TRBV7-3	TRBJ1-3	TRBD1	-	CASSLTRDRGEGNTIYF	TGTGCCAGCAGCTTAACCCGGGACAGGGGCGAAGGAAACACCATATATTTT
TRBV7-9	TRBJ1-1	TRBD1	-	CASSLRQGWREQLF	TGTGCCAGCAGCTTAAGACAGGGCTGGAGAGAACAGCTCTTT
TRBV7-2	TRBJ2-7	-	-	CASSLSPAREQYF	TGTGCCAGCAGCTTATCCCCCGCTAGGGAGCAGTACTTC
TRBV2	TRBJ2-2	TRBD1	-	CASRTDRGRTGELFF	TGTGCCAGCAGGACTGACAGGGGGCGGACCGGGGAGCTGTTTTTT
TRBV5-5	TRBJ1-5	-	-	CASSPWGIPSNQPQHF	TGTGCCAGCAGCCCCTGGGGGATACCTAGCAATCAGCCCCAGCATTTT
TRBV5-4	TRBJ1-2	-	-	CASSLAGAPWYGYTF	TGTGCCAGCAGCTTGGCCGGGGCCCCTTGGTATGGCTACACCTTC
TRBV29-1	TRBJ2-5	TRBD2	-	CSVGTSGETQYF	TGCAGCGTGGGGACTAGCGGGGAGACCCAGTACTTC
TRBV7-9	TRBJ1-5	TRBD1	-	CASSLTGINQPQHF	TGTGCCAGCAGCTTGACAGGGATCAATCAGCCCCAGCATTTT
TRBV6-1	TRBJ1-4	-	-	CASSEARGLLEEKLFF	TGTGCCAGCAGTGAAGCCCGGGGCCTGTTAGAGGAAAAACTGTTTTTT
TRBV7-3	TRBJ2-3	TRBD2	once	CASSLGRGGLDTQYF	TGTGCCAGCAGCTTAGGTCGGGGGGGGCTGGATACGCAGTATTTT
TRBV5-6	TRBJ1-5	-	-	CASAIGNQPQHF	TGTGCCAGCGCCATAGGCAATCAGCCCCAGCATTTT
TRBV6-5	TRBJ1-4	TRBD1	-	CASSPTGVNEKLFF	TGTGCCAGCAGTCCGACAGGGGTGAATGAAAAACTGTTTTTT
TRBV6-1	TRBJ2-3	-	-	CASSEIAPDTQYF	TGTGCCAGCAGTGAAATAGCCCCAGATACGCAGTATTTT
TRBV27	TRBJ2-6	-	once	CASSPLSGANVLTF	TGTGCCAGCAGTCCCCTTTCTGGGGCCAACGTCCTGACTTTC
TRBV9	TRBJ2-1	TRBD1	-	CASSGTGEYYNEQFF	TGTGCCAGCAGCGGGACAGGGGAATACTACAATGAGCAGTTCTTC
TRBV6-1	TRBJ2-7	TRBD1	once	CASKEQGWDSYEQYF	TGTGCCAGCAAGGAACAGGGGTGGGACTCCTACGAGCAGTACTTC
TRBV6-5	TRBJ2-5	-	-	CASSLGEQETQYF	TGTGCCAGCAGTTTAGGAGAACAAGAGACCCAGTACTTC
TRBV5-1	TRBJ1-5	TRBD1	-	CASSYGTGVNQPQHF	TGCGCCAGCAGCTACGGGACAGGGGTAAATCAGCCCCAGCATTTT
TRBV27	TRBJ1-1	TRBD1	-	CASLGQDLEAFF	TGTGCCAGCCTCGGACAGGACCTTGAAGCTTTCTTT
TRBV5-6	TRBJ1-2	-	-	CASSLYGARYGYTF	TGTGCCAGCAGCTTGTACGGGGCCCGGTATGGCTACACCTTC
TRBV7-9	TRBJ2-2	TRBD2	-	CASSSGLVGTGELFF	TGTGCCAGCAGCTCAGGACTAGTTGGGACCGGGGAGCTGTTTTTT
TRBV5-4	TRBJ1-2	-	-	CASSLYPGYGYTF	TGTGCCAGCAGCTTGTACCCGGGCTATGGCTACACCTTC
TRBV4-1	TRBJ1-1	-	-	CASSQVDVHSREAFF	TGCGCCAGCAGCCAAGTCGACGTTCACTCTAGAGAAGCTTTCTTT
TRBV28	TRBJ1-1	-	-	CASSPQRAGRAGNTEAFF	TGTGCCAGCAGTCCCCAAAGGGCAGGGAGGGCTGGGAACACTGAAGCTTTCTTT
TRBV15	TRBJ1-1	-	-	CATSPRSFGDTEAFF	TGTGCCACCAGCCCTCGGTCATTTGGGGACACTGAAGCTTTCTTT
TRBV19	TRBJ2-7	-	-	CASSDGRGLSYEQYF	TGTGCCAGTAGTGATGGCCGGGGACTCAGCTACGAGCAGTACTTC
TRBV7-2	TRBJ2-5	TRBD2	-	CASSLGTSIETQYF	TGTGCCAGCAGCTTAGGGACTAGCATAGAGACCCAGTACTTC
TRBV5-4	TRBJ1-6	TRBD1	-	CASSRDRGRASPLHF	TGTGCCAGCAGCCGGGACAGGGGGCGTGCTTCACCCCTCCACTTT
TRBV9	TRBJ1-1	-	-	CASSVDGQNTEAFF	TGTGCCAGCAGCGTAGATGGCCAGAACACTGAAGCTTTCTTT
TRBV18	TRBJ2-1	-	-	CASSESGSYNEQFF	TGTGCCAGCTCAGAAAGCGGATCCTACAATGAGCAGTTCTTC
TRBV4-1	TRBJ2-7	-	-	CASSHQDFVGSHSYEQYF	TGCGCCAGCAGCCACCAAGATTTCGTTGGCAGCCACTCATACGAGCAGTACTTC
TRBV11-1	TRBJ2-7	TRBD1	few	CASSPGQGVPEQYF	TGTGCCAGCAGCCCGGGACAGGGGGTCCCCGAGCAGTACTTC
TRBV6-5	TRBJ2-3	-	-	CASSYKLTQYF	TGTGCCAGCAGTTACAAGCTGACGCAGTATTTT
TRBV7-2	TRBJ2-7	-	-	CASSLDRLAFSYEQYF	TGTGCCAGCAGCTTAGATCGTCTAGCCTTCTCCTACGAGCAGTACTTC
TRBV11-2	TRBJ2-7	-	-	CASRYGRQTSYEQYF	TGTGCCAGCCGCTACGGTAGACAAACCTCCTACGAGCAGTACTTC
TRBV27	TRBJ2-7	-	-	CASSLRGRGILYEQYF	TGTGCCAGCAGTTTACGTGGCCGGGGGATCCTTTACGAGCAGTACTTC
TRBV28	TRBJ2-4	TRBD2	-	CASSPLLAGAKNIQYF	TGTGCCAGCAGCCCCTTACTAGCGGGAGCCAAAAACATTCAGTACTTC
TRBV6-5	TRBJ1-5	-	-	CASRGIQGQPQHF	TGTGCCAGCAGGGGAATACAGGGTCAGCCCCAGCATTTT
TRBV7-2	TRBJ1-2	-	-	CASRVGTDYGYTF	TGTGCCAGCAGGGTGGGGACGGATTATGGCTACACCTTC